Listed below are T cell receptor beta chains from one sample, sequenced in a study of early T cells in non-severe SARS-CoV-2 infection. TCRdb re-derived calls from the 5' RACE reads in MiXCR, one entry per CDR3 protein. In the table there are 45,000 to 65,000 distinct CDR3 sequences, around a tenth of which are singletons. The sequencing input was whole blood. Receptor source: an adult who was a healthcare worker with PCR-confirmed SARS-CoV-2 infection or an uninfected control (not recorded which). The CDR3 runs from the conserved cysteine through the conserved F or W. Fields, in order: J gene, D gene, V gene, CDR3 length, clone size, CDR3 DNA, CDR3 protein. A D gene is named only where the DNA matches it firmly. Size is stated for part of the rows, as once, few or many counts, or as a class when the clone is expanded.

TRBJ2-3 | . | TRBV3-1 | 16 | . | TGTGCCAGCAGCCAAGATCTCAGCGAGTACACAGATACGCAGTATTTT | CASSQDLSEYTDTQYF
TRBJ1-1 | TRBD1 | TRBV18 | 14 | many | TGTGCCAGCTCACCACGCAGGGGGCGCGATGAAGCTTTCTTT | CASSPRRGRDEAFF
TRBJ2-3 | . | TRBV2 | 14 | many | TGTGCCAGCAGCGGAGAGGGGCCGGGAGATACGCAGTATTTT | CASSGEGPGDTQYF
TRBJ2-3 | TRBD2 | TRBV18 | 19 | . | TGTGCCAGCTCACCACCGGGCGGGGGGCCACTTCGAGTCACAGATACGCAGTATTTT | CASSPPGGGPLRVTDTQYF
TRBJ2-2 | TRBD2 | TRBV6-2/TRBV6-3 | 14 | many | TGTGCCGGCCGGACTAGCGGGACTGTCGGGGAGCTGTTTTTT | CAGRTSGTVGELFF
TRBJ2-1 | . | TRBV7-3 | 15 | many | TGTGCCAGCAGCTTAGGCGGGGCCTCCTACAATGAGCAGTTCTTC | CASSLGGASYNEQFF
TRBJ2-1 | . | TRBV7-9 | 15 | many | TGTGCCAGCAGCTTACGACAGGGAGGAGTCAATGAGCAGTTCTTC | CASSLRQGGVNEQFF
TRBJ2-6 | . | TRBV6-2/TRBV6-3 | 15 | many | TGTGCCAGCAGCTGGATCGAATCTGGGGCCAACGTCCTGACTTTC | CASSWIESGANVLTF
TRBJ2-4 | . | TRBV13 | 15 | many | TGTGCCAGCAGCTTAAGGGGTCTAGCCAAAAACATTCAGTACTTC | CASSLRGLAKNIQYF
TRBJ1-1 | . | TRBV6-5 | 15 | few | TGTGCCAGCAGCTATACAGGGATAACGAACACTGAAGCTTTCTTT | CASSYTGITNTEAFF
TRBJ2-3 | . | TRBV20-1 | 16 | . | TGCAGTGCTAGCGGGAAGGCCTCATGGGGCACAGATACGCAGTATTTT | CSASGKASWGTDTQYF
TRBJ1-4 | . | TRBV10-3 | 13 | many | TGTGCCATCAGTGAGTCGAAAGGGGGAAAACTGTTTTTT | CAISESKGGKLFF
TRBJ1-2 | . | TRBV6-5 | 14 | many | TGTGCCAGCAGTCCCGTTATGTTCGGGCAAGGCTACACCTTC | CASSPVMFGQGYTF
TRBJ2-1 | . | TRBV12-5 | 13 | . | TGTGCTAGTGGTTTGGAACCTAGGGATGAGCAGTTCTTC | CASGLEPRDEQFF
TRBJ2-1 | . | TRBV6-1 | 15 | many | TGTGCCAGCAGTCCCGGACTACTTCTCCCCACTGAGCAGTTCTTC | CASSPGLLLPTEQFF
TRBJ1-1 | TRBD1 | TRBV10-2 | 14 | many | TGCGCCAGCCAAGGGGGCTTGGGGAACACTGAAGCTTTCTTT | CASQGGLGNTEAFF
TRBJ2-7 | . | TRBV20-1 | 14 | few | TGCAGTGCTAGAGATCCGTATCGGGGCTACGAGCAGTACTTC | CSARDPYRGYEQYF
TRBJ1-2 | . | TRBV29-1 | 11 | few | TGCAGCGGACGCGGGGGGGATGGCTACACCTTC | CSGRGGDGYTF
TRBJ2-6 | . | TRBV11-1 | 16 | many | TGTGCCAGCAGTCCGGACAGACCCTCTGGGGCCAACGTCCTGACTTTC | CASSPDRPSGANVLTF
TRBJ2-7 | . | TRBV5-4 | 14 | . | TGTGCCAGCAGCTTAGAGGGGGGGTACTACGAGCAGTACTTC | CASSLEGGYYEQYF
TRBJ2-1 | . | TRBV20-1 | 15 | . | TGCAGTGCCGAGACCCGGGGGTACCTTTCGGATGAGCAGTTCTTC | CSAETRGYLSDEQFF
TRBJ2-3 | . | TRBV5-1 | 14 | many | TGCGCCAGCAGCTTGGGGGAGACGACAGATACGCAGTATTTT | CASSLGETTDTQYF
TRBJ2-7 | TRBD1 | TRBV7-7 | 14 | many | TGTGCCAGCAGCCCAGGACAGGAGACCTACGAGCAGTACTTC | CASSPGQETYEQYF
TRBJ2-4 | . | TRBV21-1 | 12 | . | TGTGCCAGCACGGGACACCTAACCATTCAGTACTTC | CASTGHLTIQYF
TRBJ2-6 | . | TRBV7-2 | 17 | many | TGTGCCAGCAGCTTGGACAGCTTGAGCTCTGGGGCCAACGTCCTGACTTTC | CASSLDSLSSGANVLTF
TRBJ2-3 | . | TRBV20-1 | 13 | few | TGCAGTGCTCGGGCCTTCTACACAGATACGCAGTATTTT | CSARAFYTDTQYF
TRBJ2-1 | TRBD2 | TRBV29-1 | 15 | many | TGCAGCGCCGGGACTAGCGGGGAATCCTACAATGAGCAGTTCTTC | CSAGTSGESYNEQFF
TRBJ2-7 | . | TRBV19 | 14 | few | TGTGCCAGTAGTTCCCGGACAGCCCACTACGAGCAGTACTTC | CASSSRTAHYEQYF
TRBJ2-5 | TRBD1 | TRBV20-1 | 15 | many | TGCAGTGCTCATCCATCGGGACAGATGGCAGAGACCCAGTACTTC | CSAHPSGQMAETQYF
TRBJ2-7 | . | TRBV7-2 | 11 | many | TGTGCCAGCAGCTTGGCTTACCATCGGTACTTC | CASSLAYHRYF
TRBJ2-5 | . | TRBV20-1 | 14 | few | TGCAGTGCTATACCGGGACTTAGAGAAGAGACCCAGTACTTC | CSAIPGLREETQYF
TRBJ2-2 | . | TRBV12-3/TRBV12-4 | 13 | . | TGTGCCAGCAGTTTTGGTCAGCCCGGGGAGCTGTTTTTT | CASSFGQPGELFF
TRBJ2-4 | TRBD2 | TRBV5-6 | 14 | . | TGTGCCAGCAGCTCTTTCCGGGGGGTGAACATTCAGTACTTC | CASSSFRGVNIQYF
TRBJ1-2 | . | TRBV20-1 | 14 | few | TGCAGTGCTCCGCTGGTGGGACGAAACTATGGCTACACCTTC | CSAPLVGRNYGYTF
TRBJ2-1 | TRBD1 | TRBV6-2/TRBV6-3 | 15 | many | TGTGCCAGCAGCCTATTCGGGACAGGGGACAATGAGCAGTTCTTC | CASSLFGTGDNEQFF
TRBJ2-5 | . | TRBV14 | 17 | many | TGTGCCAGCAGCCAAGATATTTGGGCGGGGATTGAAGAGACCCAGTACTTC | CASSQDIWAGIEETQYF
TRBJ2-1 | . | TRBV20-1 | 13 | many | TGCAGTGCAAGACAGCGTTCCTACAATGAGCAGTTCTTC | CSARQRSYNEQFF
TRBJ2-3 | . | TRBV4-2 | 16 | many | TGTGCCAGCAGCCGCGGAAGACTCCAAAACACAGATACGCAGTATTTT | CASSRGRLQNTDTQYF
TRBJ1-2 | . | TRBV3-1 | 13 | many | TGTGCCAGCAGCCAAGAGGGTTACTATGGCTACACCTTC | CASSQEGYYGYTF
TRBJ1-2 | TRBD1 | TRBV9 | 17 | few | TGTGCCAGCAGCGTAGGGGCTGTTACTGGACAGGGCACTGGCTACACCTTC | CASSVGAVTGQGTGYTF
TRBJ2-3 | TRBD1 | TRBV5-1 | 14 | few | TGCGCCAGCAGCGCGGGACAGGGGACGGATACGCAGTATTTT | CASSAGQGTDTQYF
TRBJ2-2 | . | TRBV29-1 | 11 | many | TGCAGCGTTAGCAACACCGGGGAGCTGTTTTTT | CSVSNTGELFF
TRBJ2-7 | . | TRBV9 | 14 | many | TGTGCCAGCAGCGTAGCTGGAGTCAAACACGAGCAGTACTTC | CASSVAGVKHEQYF
TRBJ2-2 | . | TRBV29-1 | 14 | . | TGCAGCGTTGACGGTCAGTCGAACACCGGGGAGCTGTTTTTT | CSVDGQSNTGELFF
TRBJ1-4 | TRBD1 | TRBV4-1 | 15 | many | TGCGCCAGCAGTTCCACAGGGGCTACATATGAAAAACTGTTTTTT | CASSSTGATYEKLFF
TRBJ1-6 | TRBD1 | TRBV18 | 15 | many | TGTGCCAGCTCCCGCGCCGGGACAGGGGAATCACCCCTCCACTTT | CASSRAGTGESPLHF
TRBJ2-2 | . | TRBV20-1 | 11 | many | TGCAGTGCTAGAGGGTCCGGGGAGCTGTTTTTT | CSARGSGELFF
TRBJ2-3 | TRBD1 | TRBV29-1 | 14 | many | TGCAGCGTTGTTGAACAGGGGGCAACAGATACGCAGTATTTT | CSVVEQGATDTQYF
TRBJ2-3 | TRBD2 | TRBV11-3 | 15 | . | TGTGCCAGCAGCTTGGTTAGCGGGGCCGCAGATACGCAGTATTTT | CASSLVSGAADTQYF
TRBJ2-1 | . | TRBV20-1 | 14 | many | TGCAGTGCCATAGGAGGGGGGGAGCGAAATGAGCAGTTCTTC | CSAIGGGERNEQFF
TRBJ2-2 | . | TRBV2 | 15 | many | TGTGCCAGCAGTGGAGACGGGGTGAACACCGGGGAGCTGTTTTTT | CASSGDGVNTGELFF
TRBJ2-7 | TRBD2 | TRBV13 | 15 | . | TGTGCCAGCAGCCGGTATAGCGGGGATACCTACGAGCAGTACTTC | CASSRYSGDTYEQYF
TRBJ2-2 | . | TRBV12-3/TRBV12-4 | 15 | . | TGTGCCAGCAGGGTCGGGACGTCGAACACCGGGGAGCTGTTTTTT | CASRVGTSNTGELFF
TRBJ1-1 | . | TRBV5-1 | 15 | many | TGCGCCAGCAGCTTAAGCGGGAATCTGAACACTGAAGCTTTCTTT | CASSLSGNLNTEAFF
TRBJ2-1 | . | TRBV7-2 | 14 | few | TGTGCCAGCAGCTTAAATGTTTTCGCCGATGAGCAGTTCTTC | CASSLNVFADEQFF
TRBJ2-7 | TRBD1 | TRBV7-8 | 15 | many | TGTGCCAGCAGCAAAGGACAGGGCCTTCCCTACGAGCAGTACTTC | CASSKGQGLPYEQYF
TRBJ2-1 | TRBD2 | TRBV11-2 | 17 | many | TGTGCCAGCAGCTTAATAGGACTAGCGGGGGGACCCCATGAGCAGTTCTTC | CASSLIGLAGGPHEQFF
TRBJ2-3 | TRBD1 | TRBV18 | 14 | . | TGTGCCAGCTCACTGGGACAGGGGGCAGATACGCAGTATTTT | CASSLGQGADTQYF
TRBJ1-1 | . | TRBV9 | 14 | few | TGTGCCAGCAGCGCAGCCCGGGGACACACTGAAGCTTTCTTT | CASSAARGHTEAFF